This T cell receptor beta chain was obtained from a study of blood T cell repertoires in COVID-19. Study-level information: The United States, Italy and Spain supplied acute and convalescent COVID-19 samples. The cDNA or gDNA used as material had been derived from T cells, B-cell-depleted T cells, or PBMCs.

In the 2 weeks before study entry, exposed participants met a COVID-19 case, which was PCR-confirmed or clinician-diagnosed. CDR3 length: 14 residues. Germline V gene sequence: CDR1 GTSNPN, CDR2 SVGIG (reference sequence). With 0 bases clipped from V and 3 bases from J, the junction kept 4 bases outside the gene matches. Assay: immunoSEQ multiplex PCR; the TCRdb copy retains only in-frame clones and omits some. The sample yields about 280,000 clones, around 83% seen once. The receptor's source is a man aged 35 to 55 who had been exposed to COVID-19. Source material: PBMCs or T cells enriched from blood (not recorded which). The chain joins TRBV30 to TRBJ2-5; 7 bases match TRBD2. CDR3 residues: CAWSVGGVEETQYF. The CDR3 DNA is TGTGCCTGGAGTGTGGGAGGGGTTGAAGAGACCCAGTACTTC.